These 26 T cell receptor beta chains share one sample of origin, sequenced in a study of shared clonotypes between healthy human individuals. Only in-frame clones appear in the TCRdb table, and some are missing; sequencing was by immunoSEQ multiplex PCR. Among approximately 2.4 million clones listed, 90% to 96% were seen once. Sequencing was performed on naive CD4+ T cells sorted from blood. Described subset: CD45RA+ positively selected. The receptors derive from a man aged 18 to 35 in good health.

This clone was found once. The V and J genes are TRBV18 and TRBJ1-2; D may be TRBD1 (6 bases). From germline, CDR1 is KGHSH and CDR2 LQKENI. This CDR3 region has 16 residues. V lost 2 bases and J lost 3, with 16 bases in between. The CDR3 coding sequence is TGTGCCAGCTCACCAGCCTCACCAGGGACATACTATGGCTACACCTTC. Translating it yields CASSPASPGTYYGYTF.

The rearrangement joins TRBV4-3 to TRBJ2-7, with 9 bases fitting TRBD1. The length of the CDR3 is 15 residues. CDR1 is LGHNA and CDR2 is YSLEER in the germline V gene. The J segment lost 2 bases and the V segment lost 4 bases, leaving 6 bases of the junction unmatched. The CDR3: CASSPYGQGTYEQYF. The CDR3 DNA reads TGCGCCAGCAGCCCGTATGGACAGGGGACCTACGAGCAGTACTTC.

The CDR3 DNA is TGTGCCAGCAGTCGCCGGGTTTACTACGAGCAGTACTTC. Translating it yields CASSRRVYYEQYF. The V gene is TRBV6-5, the J gene TRBJ2-7; D is unresolved. Per germline, CDR1 MNHEY and CDR2 SVGAGI. The CDR3 consists of 13 residues. Deletions cut 5 bases from V and 3 bases from J, with 11 bases between.

This sequence joins TRBV6-5 and TRBJ1-1, with a possible D match to TRBD1 (5 bases). The CDR3 has 14 amino acids. The germline V and J ends were trimmed by 0 bases and 5 bases, with 10 bases remaining between them. Germline V gives CDR1 MNHEY, CDR2 SVGAGI. The CDR3 DNA is TGTGCCAGCAGTTACTCAGTGGGGGTAACTGAAGCTTTCTTT. This sequence encodes CASSYSVGVTEAFF.

The V gene is TRBV6-1, the J gene TRBJ2-6; D ambiguous. From germline, CDR1 is MNHNS and CDR2 SASEGT. The CDR3 sequence is 14 residues long. V lost 4 bases, J lost 0 bases, and 4 bases lay in between. The CDR3 here is CASSVDSGANVLTF. CDR3 bases: TGTGCCAGCAGTGTTGACTCTGGGGCCAACGTCCTGACTTTC.

This clone was observed a single time. The CDR3 protein is CASSGLSERNTEAFF. The CDR3 DNA reads TGCGCCAGCAGCGGTTTGTCAGAGAGGAACACTGAAGCTTTCTTT. The chain couples TRBV5-1 to TRBJ1-1; no clear D gene. The CDR3 runs to 15 residues. V lost 4 bases, J lost 1 base, and 14 bases lay in between. Germline V gene lookup returns CDR1 SGHRS and CDR2 YFSETQ.

J is TRBJ1-2 and V is TRBV7-9; TRBD1 matches at 11 bases. This CDR3 region has 13 residues. Trimming at V came to 4 bases and at J to 6 bases, leaving 1 base not matched to a gene. Germline assignment: CDR1 SEHNR and CDR2 FQNEAQ (reference sequence). The CDR3 coding sequence is TGTGCCAGCAGCTCGGGACAGGGGGATGGCTACACCTTC. Protein: CASSSGQGDGYTF.

V is TRBV7-9 and J is TRBJ1-3, with D possibly being TRBD1 (5 bases). The V gene's germline CDR1 is SEHNR and CDR2 FQNEAQ (reference sequence). Trimming took off 5 bases at V and 0 bases at J, with 11 bases between the two ends. The CDR3 loop spans 15 amino acids. The CDR3 DNA reads TGTGCCAGCAGCCCCCGACAGAACTCTGGAAACACCATATATTTT. Translating gives CASSPRQNSGNTIYF. Looking up the rest from reference TRBV7-9 and TRBJ1-3 gives the full variable domain: DTGVSQNPRHKITKRGQNVTFRCDPISEHNRLYWYRQTLGQGPEFLTYFQNEAQLEKSRLLSDRFSAERPKGSFSTLEIQRTEQGDSAMYLCASSPRQNSGNTIYFGEGSWLTVV.

Details on this clone: The same CDR3 arises from other DNA sequences in this sample as well. The chain links TRBV11-2 to TRBJ1-2; 10 nucleotides match TRBD1. The J segment lost 7 bases and the V segment lost 4 bases, leaving 3 bases of the junction unmatched. The CDR3 totals 13 residues. Germline V CDR1 and CDR2: SGHAT, FQNNGV. CDR3 sequence reads: CASSSDRGGGYTF. For the CDR3, the DNA is TGTGCCAGCAGCTCGGACAGGGGGGGTGGCTACACCTTC.

This chain uses TRBV10-3 with TRBJ2-7; D is perhaps TRBD1 or TRBD2 (5 bases each). Per germline, CDR1 ENHRY and CDR2 SYGVKD. This CDR3 has 14 residues. V dropped 0 bases and J dropped 2 bases, with 8 bases sitting between them. The CDR3 is CAISESVGAYEQYF. The CDR3 DNA is TGTGCCATCAGTGAGTCTGTGGGGGCCTACGAGCAGTACTTC.

The chain uses TRBV10-3 and TRBJ2-1, with TRBD2 matching 9 bases. The J segment lost 3 bases and the V segment lost 4 bases, leaving 7 bases of the junction unmatched. The germline CDR1 and CDR2 sequences are ENHRY and SYGVKD. This CDR3 has 16 residues. CDR3 loop: CAISGLLREGYNEQFF. The CDR3, as DNA: TGTGCCATCAGTGGCCTCTTGCGGGAGGGCTACAATGAGCAGTTCTTC.

The V call is TRBV5-1, the J call TRBJ1-1, with D uncertain. Germline lookup yields CDR1 SGHRS and CDR2 YFSETQ. V lost 0 bases, J lost 1 base, and 10 bases lay in between. This CDR3 spans 15 amino acids. In DNA form, the CDR3 reads TGCGCCAGCAGCTTGGCCGGAAACCCGAACACTGAAGCTTTCTTT. Its translation: CASSLAGNPNTEAFF.

The chain is built from TRBV5-1 and TRBJ2-7; no definite D call. CDR1 is SGHRS and CDR2 is YFSETQ in the germline V gene. The CDR3 has 11 residues. Between the trimmed V and J ends, which lost 0 bases and 6 bases, there was a span of 4 bases. For the CDR3, the DNA is TGCGCCAGCAGCTTGGAACGCGAGCAGTACTTC. The encoded protein is CASSLEREQYF.

The chain carries TRBV7-9 and TRBJ2-7; 8 nucleotides match TRBD2. The CDR3 has 15 residues. Germline V gene data show CDR1 as SEHNR and CDR2 as FQNEAQ (reference sequence). V was pared by 4 bases and J by 1 base, with 6 bases of the junction left unmatched. CDR3 nucleotides: TGTGCCAGCAGCTCCGGGACTAGTAATTCCTACGAGCAGTACTTC. This translates into CASSSGTSNSYEQYF.

The chain recombines TRBV10-1 with TRBJ2-7, with 11 bases identical to TRBD1. The CDR3 sequence is 17 residues long. V was pared by 3 bases and J by 2 bases, with 9 bases of the junction left unmatched. Per germline, CDR1 WNHNN and CDR2 SYGVQD (reference sequence). CDR3 DNA: TGCGCCAGCAGTGACGGGACAGGGGGAGGTAAGCCCTACGAGCAGTACTTC. Amino acid sequence: CASSDGTGGGKPYEQYF.

J is TRBJ1-2 and V is TRBV6-1; D is ambiguous. V shed 1 base and J shed 7 bases, with 13 bases lying between them. The CDR3 sequence is 14 residues long. Germline-derived CDR1 and CDR2 are MNHNS and SASEGT. CDR3 nucleotides: TGTGCCAGCAGTGAAGTTTGGGCTTTAAGTGGCTACACCTTC. Residues: CASSEVWALSGYTF.

This chain links TRBV5-1 with TRBJ1-6; 7 bases match TRBD1. The trim removed 5 bases at V and 5 bases at J, leaving 4 bases unmatched. CDR1 SGHRS and CDR2 YFSETQ come from the germline V gene. This CDR3 spans 14 amino acids. The CDR3 DNA follows: TGCGCCAGCAGACCCGGGACAGATAATTCACCCCTCCACTTT. Translated, it gives CASRPGTDNSPLHF.

J is TRBJ1-1 and V is TRBV5-1, with D hard to call. The CDR3 runs to 14 residues. The germline V and J ends were trimmed by 0 bases and 1 base, with 7 bases remaining between them. Germline V lookup: CDR1 SGHRS, CDR2 YFSETQ. CDR3 in DNA: TGCGCCAGCAGCTTGGCGAAGCGGAACACTGAAGCTTTCTTT. Translating gives CASSLAKRNTEAFF.

J is TRBJ1-5 and V is TRBV28; 8 bases are a match to TRBD1. Germline CDR1 is MDHEN and CDR2 is SYDVKM. Trimming removed 8 bases from V and 8 bases from J; junction bases left unmatched: 14. The CDR3 is made up of 15 amino acids. Written as DNA, the CDR3 is TGTGCCAGCGGAAGGACAGGGAGTGGGCGTGAGCCCCAGCATTTT. Protein product: CASGRTGSGREPQHF.

This clone has just one count. This chain joins TRBV2 and TRBJ2-1, with D uncertain. Per germline, CDR1 SNHLY and CDR2 FYNNEI. The CDR3 sequence is 12 residues long. V was trimmed by 6 bases and J by 8 bases, leaving 11 bases between them. This chain's CDR3 is CASRLRSDEQFF. The CDR3 region has the DNA TGTGCCAGCAGGCTGCGGTCGGATGAGCAGTTCTTC.

The chain couples TRBV6-5 to TRBJ2-7; tentatively, D is TRBD1 (6 bases). The length of the CDR3 is 14 residues. Germline-derived CDR1 and CDR2 are MNHEY and SVGAGI. The V and J ends lost 2 bases and 2 bases respectively, with 10 bases between them. The CDR3 DNA is TGTGCCAGCAGTTACGAGGCAGGGGCCTACGAGCAGTACTTC. This translates into CASSYEAGAYEQYF.

This rearrangement joins TRBV28 to TRBJ1-2; unclear D gene. The CDR3 covers 12 residues. Looked up from germline, CDR1 is MDHEN and CDR2 is SYDVKM. Trimming removed 5 bases from V and 7 bases from J, with 11 bases in between. DNA of the CDR3: TGTGCCAGCAGTCCCCCGGCCGGTGGCTACACCTTC. Amino acid sequence: CASSPPAGGYTF.

V gene TRBV25-1 combines with J gene TRBJ2-5; possible D gene TRBD1, 6 bases. The germline CDR1 and CDR2 sequences are MGHDK and SYGVNS. Trimming pared 3 bases from V and 5 bases from J, leaving 13 bases between. This CDR3 comprises 14 residues. In DNA, the CDR3 is TGTGCCAGCAGTGATCCAGGGGTACGGGAGACCCAGTACTTC. Amino acids: CASSDPGVRETQYF.

The CDR3 is CASSSTGTLSYEQYF. CDR3 bases: TGTGCCAGCAGCTCTACCGGGACTCTTTCCTACGAGCAGTACTTC. The V and J genes are TRBV6-1 and TRBJ2-7; a weak D match, TRBD2 (6 bases). Between the trimmed V and J ends, which lost 6 bases and 1 base, there was a span of 16 bases. Germline CDR1 and CDR2: MNHNS and SASEGT. This CDR3 contains 15 residues.

The J gene is TRBJ2-7, the V gene TRBV7-9; no firm D call. The CDR3 runs 12 residues. Germline assignment: CDR1 SEHNR and CDR2 FQNEAQ (reference sequence). V shed 5 bases and J shed 3 bases, with 8 bases lying between them. The CDR3 coding sequence is TGTGCCAGCAGCCATTCGGGCTACGAGCAGTACTTC. Encoded protein: CASSHSGYEQYF.

V usage is TRBV6-1 and J usage is TRBJ2-7; maybe TRBD2 (7 bases). Per germline, CDR1 MNHNS and CDR2 SASEGT. Trimming took off 5 bases at V and 5 bases at J, with 16 bases between the two ends. The CDR3 consists of 14 residues. CDR3 residues: CASSPGRGNHEQYF. CDR3 bases: TGTGCCAGCAGTCCAGGGAGGGGGAACCACGAGCAGTACTTC.